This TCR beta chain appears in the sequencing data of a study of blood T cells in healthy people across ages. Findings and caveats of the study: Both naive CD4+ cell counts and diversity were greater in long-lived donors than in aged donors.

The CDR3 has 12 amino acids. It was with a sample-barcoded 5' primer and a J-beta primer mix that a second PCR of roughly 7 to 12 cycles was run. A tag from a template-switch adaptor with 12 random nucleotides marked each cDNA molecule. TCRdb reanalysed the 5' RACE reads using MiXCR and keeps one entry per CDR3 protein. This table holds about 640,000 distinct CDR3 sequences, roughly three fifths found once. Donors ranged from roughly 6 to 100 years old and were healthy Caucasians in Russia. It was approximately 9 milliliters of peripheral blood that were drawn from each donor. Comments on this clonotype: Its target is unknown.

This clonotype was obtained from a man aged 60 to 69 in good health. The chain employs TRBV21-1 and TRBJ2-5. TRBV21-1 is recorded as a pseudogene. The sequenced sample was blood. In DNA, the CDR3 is TGTGCCAGCAGCACGATTTTAGAGACCCAGTACTTC. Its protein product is CASSTILETQYF.